Following are 15 T cell receptor beta chains from one sample sequenced in a study of blood T cell repertoires in COVID-19. Using immunoSEQ multiplex PCR, the repertoire was profiled, and TCRdb retains in-frame clones only, with some absent. The sample holds under 200,000 clones, 79% seen once. Sequencing was carried out using peripheral blood. These receptors were obtained from a woman aged 55-75 years with COVID-19, enrolled during active disease.

As DNA, the CDR3 is TGTGCCAGCATGGGCAGGGGGCGGCTGAACACTGAAGCTTTCTTT. It encodes CASMGRGRLNTEAFF. The V and J genes are TRBV6-5 and TRBJ1-1; 8 bases line up with TRBD1. CDR1 is MNHEY, CDR2 SVGAGI, per germline. Germline trimming cut 7 bases from V and 0 bases from J; bases unmatched to any gene: 7. The CDR3 loop spans 15 amino acids.

This clone has just one count. This chain links TRBV19 with TRBJ1-5; D unclear. From germline, CDR1 is LNHDA and CDR2 SQIVND (reference sequence). The CDR3 has 14 residues. The ends were cut back, 3 bases at V and 1 base at J, with 7 bases in the middle. CDR3 in amino acids: CASSMAASNQPQHF. Here the CDR3 DNA reads TGTGCCAGTAGTATGGCGGCGAGCAATCAGCCCCAGCATTTT.

This chain connects TRBV9 to TRBJ2-2; 11 nucleotides agree with TRBD2. The CDR3 runs 17 residues. Unmatched junction bases numbered 8, after V lost 2 bases and J lost 5 bases. CDR1 is SGDLS and CDR2 is YYNGEE in the germline V gene. CDR3 sequence reads: CASSVLSGTSGTGELFF. The CDR3 nucleotides are TGTGCCAGCAGCGTCCTATCAGGGACTAGCGGAACCGGGGAGCTGTTTTTT.

This clone was observed a single time. The genes are TRBV6-5 and TRBJ2-3; D not resolved. Trimming took off 6 bases at V and 2 bases at J, with 15 bases between the two ends. In germline, CDR1 is MNHEY, CDR2 SVGAGI. The CDR3 runs to 15 residues. CDR3: CASRLSRIATDTQYF. The CDR3 DNA is TGTGCCAGCAGACTTTCGCGGATCGCCACAGATACGCAGTATTTT.

As DNA, the CDR3 is TGCGCCAGCAGCTTCACAGGGGGCTACGAGACCCAGTACTTC. This codes for CASSFTGGYETQYF. The V and J genes are TRBV5-1 and TRBJ2-5; 9 bases are shared with TRBD1. The CDR3 is 14 residues long. In germline, CDR1 is SGHRS, CDR2 YFSETQ. J lost 5 bases, V lost 2 bases, and 4 bases had no gene match.

The V call is TRBV28, the J call TRBJ2-1; D call uncertain. The V end lost 4 bases, the J end lost 2 bases, and 15 bases lay between the germline ends. The CDR3 has 16 residues. Germline V gene data show CDR1 as MDHEN and CDR2 as SYDVKM. In nucleotides, the CDR3 is TGTGCCAGCAGTTCTCAGGTGTCGATGCCCTACAATGAGCAGTTCTTC. Its translation is CASSSQVSMPYNEQFF.

The chain recombines TRBV7-9 with TRBJ2-7; D is perhaps TRBD1 (6 bases). Germline CDR1 reads SEHNR; CDR2 reads FQNEAQ (reference sequence). This CDR3 comprises 14 residues. Trimming cost V 5 bases and J 1 base, with 12 bases left between them. The CDR3 coding sequence is TGTGCCAGCAGCCGGCCACAGGGTTCCTACGAGCAGTACGTC. Translated: CASSRPQGSYEQYV.

The chain recombines TRBV5-1 with TRBJ2-7, with D perhaps TRBD2 (5 bases). The CDR3 covers 15 residues. V was pared by 0 bases and J by 5 bases, with 15 bases between. Per germline, CDR1 SGHRS and CDR2 YFSETQ. The CDR3 spells CASSLVFRGSDEQYF. CDR3 DNA sequence: TGCGCCAGCAGCTTGGTCTTTCGGGGTAGCGACGAGCAGTACTTC.

The sample holds one count of this clone. J is TRBJ1-1 and V is TRBV5-1, with D unclear. Trimming took off 4 bases at V and 1 base at J, with 32 bases between the two ends. The CDR3 is 21 residues long. Per the germline V gene, CDR1 is SGHRS and CDR2 is YFSETQ. In nucleotides, the CDR3 is TGCGCCAGCAGCCGGGGAGGATTGGGCGACACTCTCACCCAACGGAACACTGAAGCTTTCTTT. Translated: CASSRGGLGDTLTQRNTEAFF.

A few counts support this clone. The chain uses TRBV9 and TRBJ1-4, with a weak D call TRBD1 (6 bases). V shed 4 bases and J shed 7 bases, with 20 bases lying between them. The V gene's germline CDR1 is SGDLS and CDR2 YYNGEE. This CDR3 spans 16 amino acids. The CDR3 DNA reads TGTGCCAGCAGCCCTGAACAGGGTAACATGATTGAAAAACTGTTTTTT. Translated: CASSPEQGNMIEKLFF.

The V call is TRBV12-5, the J call TRBJ1-1, with 7 bases aligning to TRBD1. CDR1 and CDR2 from the germline V gene are LGHNT and FRNRAP. Trimming removed 1 base from V and 0 bases from J; junction bases left unmatched: 2. This CDR3 has 15 amino acids. The chain's CDR3 is CASGLGQGMNTEAFF. As DNA, the CDR3 is TGTGCTAGTGGTTTGGGACAGGGTATGAACACTGAAGCTTTCTTT. Full variable domain (missing parts from reference TRBV12-5 and TRBJ1-1): DARVTQTPRHKVTEMGQEVTMRCQPILGHNTVFWYRQTMMQGLELLAYFRNRAPLDDSGMPKDRFSAEMPDATLATLKIQPSEPRDSAVYFCASGLGQGMNTEAFFGQGTRLTVV.

V gene TRBV30 combines with J gene TRBJ2-1, with 15 bases aligning to TRBD2. V was pared by 5 bases and J by 0 bases, with 17 bases of the junction left unmatched. The CDR3 is 21 residues long. CDR1 and CDR2 (germline): GTSNPN, SVGIG (reference sequence). The CDR3 DNA reads TGTGCCTGGGGCGCGAGAGGAGTGCCGGGACTAGCGGGAGGCTCCTACAATGAGCAGTTCTTC. Amino acids: CAWGARGVPGLAGGSYNEQFF.

The CDR3 protein is CASSYEREYEQYF. CDR3 coding DNA: TGTGCCAGCAGTTACGAGCGGGAGTACGAGCAGTACTTC. The V and J genes are TRBV6-5 and TRBJ2-7, with 8 bases that match TRBD2. Looked up from germline, CDR1 is MNHEY and CDR2 is SVGAGI. The length of the CDR3 is 13 residues. After removal of 2 bases from V and 4 bases from J, the junction contained 1 base not matched to a gene.

This sequence joins TRBV28 and TRBJ2-5; the D gene is possibly TRBD2 (6 bases). The length of the CDR3 is 15 residues. The V gene lost 4 bases and the J gene lost 5 bases, with 17 bases spanning the gap. Germline values: CDR1 MDHEN, CDR2 SYDVKM. In nucleotides, the CDR3 is TGTGCCAGCAGTTCCCTGGGAAGTGGGAGGGAGACCCAGTACTTC. This sequence encodes CASSSLGSGRETQYF.

This chain links TRBV5-8 with TRBJ2-3; TRBD1 might be the D (6 bases). The CDR3 has 14 residues. Per the germline V gene, CDR1 is SGHTS and CDR2 is YDEGEE. V was cut by 7 bases and J by 2 bases, with 14 bases left in between. DNA of the CDR3: TGTGCCAGCCGTGAGCAGGGGAACACAGATACGCAGTATTTT. Protein sequence: CASREQGNTDTQYF.